The clone carrying this T cell receptor (beta chain) turned up a few times. The target antigen is unknown. As every portion of the isolated RNA was reverse transcribed, the sequencing read expressed TCRB transcripts. TCRdb keeps only in-frame clones here, not all; method: immunoSEQ multiplex PCR. The sample has a few hundred thousand clones; about 15% are singletons. The sample originates from a study of beta chain features in type 1 diabetes. Findings and caveats of the study: Shortening of TCRB CDR3s, moderate but significant, appeared in all four CD4+ subsets of Type 1 diabetes patients.

Germline-derived CDR1 and CDR2 are ENHRY and SYGVKD. Trimming shortened V by 2 bases and J by 7 bases, and 9 bases separated the two germline ends. The CDR3 contains 13 residues. Sequences were obtained from naive CD4+ T cells from blood. This clonotype was sampled from a man between 25 and 39 years old in good health. The chain combines TRBV10-3 with TRBJ1-5; the D is unclear. The CDR3 loop is CAISERTGQPQHF. The CDR3 region has the DNA TGTGCCATCAGTGAGCGGACGGGACAGCCCCAGCATTTT.